Below are 8 T cell receptor beta chains sequenced from a single sample in a study of T-cell reconstitution after alpha-beta-depleted transplantation in children. The TCRbeta library was prepared with unique molecular identifiers. TCRdb reprocessed the PCR reads with MiXCR, giving one entry per CDR3 protein. The table records 250,000 or so distinct CDR3 sequences, around 8% of them present only once. Specimen: PBMCs, mostly from graft donor cells, collected 180 days after TCRalphabeta/CD19-depleted stem cell transplant. The receptors come from a male patient younger than 18 who had a stem cell transplant for acute lymphoblastic leukemia, so the T cells may come from the graft donor.

This chain joins TRBV6-5 and TRBJ1-1; D is unresolved. The CDR3 is made up of 14 amino acids. The germline gives CDR1 MNHEY, CDR2 SVGAGI. V lost 2 bases and J 6 bases, leaving 13 bases between the germline ends. The CDR3 DNA follows: TGTGCCAGCAGTTACCAGGTTACTGCAGCTGAAGCTTTCTTT. Encoded protein: CASSYQVTAAEAFF.

As to this clonotype: This may be a read error: a much more frequent sequence differs by one nucleotide. This sequence joins TRBV20-1 and TRBJ1-4, with 7 bases aligning to TRBD1. Germline CDR1 DFQATT, CDR2 SNEGSKA (reference sequence). This CDR3 has 14 amino acids. Unmatched junction bases numbered 2, after V lost 1 base and J lost 3 bases. For the CDR3, the DNA is TGCAGTGCTAGAGTGGGACAGTCTAATGAAAAACTGTTTTTT. Its protein is CSARVGQSNEKLFF.

Ten or more counts support this clonotype. The chain has TRBV5-1 and TRBJ1-3, with a weak D call TRBD1 (6 bases). V shed 4 bases and J shed 1 base, with 18 bases lying between them. The germline V gene has CDR1 SGHRS and CDR2 YFSETQ. This CDR3 region has 17 residues. The DNA of the CDR3 is TGCGCCAGCAGCGCCGCTATACAGGGATCATCTGGAAACACCATATATTTT. Translating gives CASSAAIQGSSGNTIYF.

The gene calls are TRBV18 and TRBJ1-2; D not certain. Trimming stripped 3 bases from V and 6 bases from J, with 5 bases between. This CDR3 contains 11 residues. Germline V gene sequence: CDR1 KGHSH, CDR2 LQKENI. CDR3 in amino acids: CASSPIDGYTF. Written as DNA, the CDR3 is TGTGCCAGCTCACCGATCGATGGCTACACCTTC.

This clonotype was counted at least ten times. The rearrangement joins TRBV5-1 to TRBJ2-7, with 11 positions matching TRBD2. The length of the CDR3 is 16 residues. The germline gives CDR1 SGHRS, CDR2 YFSETQ. Trimming cost V 4 bases and J 2 bases; bases outside gene matches: 8. CDR3 protein: CASSKIAGGRTYEQYF. Here the CDR3 DNA reads TGCGCCAGCAGCAAAATAGCGGGAGGGCGGACCTACGAGCAGTACTTC.

This clonotype was counted ten times or more. CDR3 sequence: CASSPMGNGQYF. The CDR3 DNA follows: TGTGCCAGCTCACCAATGGGGAATGGCCAGTACTTC. J is TRBJ2-5 and V is TRBV18; D uncertain. CDR3 length equals 12 residues. The germline gives CDR1 KGHSH, CDR2 LQKENI. V shed 2 bases and J shed 10 bases, with 11 bases lying between them.

This clonotype was picked up many times. This chain links TRBV6-5 with TRBJ2-1; D not resolved. CDR3 length: 14 amino acids. The germline V and J ends were trimmed by 0 bases and 9 bases, with 12 bases remaining between them. The V gene's germline CDR1 is MNHEY and CDR2 SVGAGI. CDR3 bases: TGTGCCAGCAGTTACTCCAAGGCAGTTGGTGAGCAGTTCTTC. It specifies CASSYSKAVGEQFF.

Of note for this clonotype: A much more abundant neighbour one base away suggests this may be a read error. The J gene is TRBJ2-7, the V gene TRBV20-1, with D possibly TRBD1 on 5 matching bases. The germline CDR1 and CDR2 sequences are DFQATT and SNEGSKA (reference sequence). Trimming pared 3 bases from V and 5 bases from J, leaving 14 bases between. The CDR3 totals 13 residues. CDR3 amino acids: CSARTNRSHEQYF. The CDR3 DNA reads as TGCAGTGCTAGGACCAACAGGTCCCACGAGCAGTACTTC.